The 14 T cell receptor beta chains presented below share a single source sample, sequenced in a study of tumor and adjacent non-tumor tissue in lung cancer. TCRbeta libraries were built with three rounds of nested PCR, modified from ARM-PCR. TCRdb independently ran MiXCR on the multiplex PCR reads; one entry per CDR3 protein. The sample shows 40,000 to 55,000 distinct CDR3 sequences, 74% of them seen only once. RNA was extracted from bulk tissue without any cell sorting. This non-tumor lung sample came from over 3 cm beyond the tumor edge. Sequenced: distant non-tumor lung tissue. Receptors were obtained from a woman aged 55-70 years with non-small cell lung cancer.

This clonotype has more than one count but fewer than ten. One junction end disagrees with the germline gene, perhaps due to a read error. This chain joins TRBV11-1 and TRBJ2-1, with 8 bases aligning to TRBD2. The CDR3 is 14 residues long. Germline V CDR1 and CDR2: SGHAT, FQDESV (reference sequence). The DNA for the CDR3 is TGTGCCAGCGGCTTAGGCGGGGGGAGGGATGAGCAGTTCTTC. Protein product: CASGLGGGRDEQFF.

Remarks on this clonotype: The junction and the germline gene differ at one end; a read error may be behind it. The chain uses TRBV6-6 and TRBJ2-7, with TRBD1 identical over 9 bases. This CDR3 has 15 residues. Germline V gene lookup returns CDR1 MNHNY and CDR2 SVGAGI (reference sequence). CDR3 loop: CASSGQTGGYYEQYF. CDR3 nucleotide sequence: TGTGCCAGCAGTGGCCAGACAGGGGGATACTACGAACAGTACTTC.

This clonotype showed up just a few times. One end of the junction fails to match germline, which may point to a read error. The rearrangement joins TRBV4-3 to TRBJ2-3, with 7 bases identical to TRBD2. This CDR3 comprises 15 residues. Germline V CDR1 and CDR2: LGHNA, YSLEER. The CDR3 DNA reads TGCGCGAGCAGCCAAGGGACTAACGTGGCAGATACGCAGTATTTT. Translation: CASSQGTNVADTQYF.

This clonotype came up once. Compared with germline, one end of the junction differs, possibly owing to a read error. The chain couples TRBV6-2 or TRBV6-3 to TRBJ2-7, with D uncertain. From germline, CDR1 is MNHEY and CDR2 SVGEGT. The CDR3 consists of 13 residues. CDR3 in DNA: TGTGCTAGCAGTTACTCGCACGGCTACGAGCAGTACTTT. This sequence encodes CASSYSHGYEQYF.

This clonotype is medium-sized. The chain links TRBV4-1 to TRBJ1-1; 9 positions agree with TRBD1. Per the germline V gene, CDR1 is MGHRA and CDR2 is YSYEKL. This CDR3 spans 14 amino acids. The junction had 6 bases not matched to a gene; V was cut back by 3 bases and J by 7 bases. The CDR3 protein is CASSHTQGANEAFF. The CDR3 DNA reads TGCGCCAGCAGCCACACACAGGGGGCTAATGAAGCTTTCTTT.

This clonotype was counted once. The CDR3 does not close with the conserved phenylalanine or tryptophan, likely indicating a read error. The chain carries TRBV4-3 and TRBJ2-3; possibly TRBD2 for D (5 bases). The length of the CDR3 is 17 residues. CDR1 is LGHNA and CDR2 is YSLEER in the germline V gene. Trimming took 4 bases from V and 8 from J, leaving 25 bases between them. In DNA form, the CDR3 reads TGCGCCAGCAGCCTCTTACACAGCGACCGTGCTGGAGGTACGCAGTATTCT. Its protein product is CASSLLHSDRAGGTQYS.

This clonotype was counted at least ten times. J is TRBJ1-1 and V is TRBV6-6, with D uncertain. This CDR3 region has 16 residues. Germline values: CDR1 MNHNY, CDR2 SVGAGI (reference sequence). Trimming shortened V by 8 bases and J by 1 base, and 20 bases separated the two germline ends. This CDR3 is CASSMGEGWGNTEAFF. The CDR3, as DNA: TGTGCCAGCTCCATGGGAGAGGGATGGGGGAACACTGAAGCTTTCTTT.

Worth noting for this clonotype: The junction shows a germline mismatch at one end, possibly a read error. The chain is built from TRBV6-2 or TRBV6-3 and TRBJ2-1; 7 bases align to TRBD2. CDR1 is MNHEY and CDR2 is SVGEGT in the germline V gene. CDR3 size: 22 residues. CDR3 bases: TGTGCCAGCAGTTTCTCGACCTCCGGCCTAGCGGCAGTTTCCCGCGGCTACAATGACCAGTTCTTC. Its translation is CASSFSTSGLAAVSRGYNDQFF.

As to this clonotype: An end of the junction does not agree with germline; a read error may underlie this. The chain employs TRBV7-9 and TRBJ1-2, with 7 bases lining up with TRBD1. The V gene's germline CDR1 is SEHNR and CDR2 FQNEAQ (reference sequence). The CDR3 has 14 residues. The CDR3 coding sequence is TGTGCCAGCAGCTTAGGGGACAGCACCTATGGCTACGCCTTC. Protein sequence: CASSLGDSTYGYAF.

The rearrangement joins TRBV6-2 or TRBV6-3 to TRBJ2-2; TRBD2 might be the D (5 bases). The CDR3 runs 16 residues. Germline CDR1 and CDR2: MNHEY and SVGEGT. CDR3: CFSSFERFEGTGELFF. CDR3 coding DNA: TGTTTCAGCTCTTTTGAGCGGTTCGAAGGGACCGGGGAGCTGTTTTTT.

In this sample, this clonotype turned up a few times. A clone one base away is much larger, so this may be a read error. V gene TRBV30 combines with J gene TRBJ1-6; maybe TRBD1 (6 bases). The CDR3 is 13 residues long. Deletions cut 8 bases from V and 10 bases from J, with 18 bases between. Germline CDR1 and CDR2: GTSNPN and SVGIG (reference sequence). The CDR3 loop reads CARQGKAHSPLHF. CDR3 DNA: TGTGCCCGTCAGGGGAAGGCTCACTCACCCCTCCACTTT.

The count of this clonotype is one. The CDR3 sequence: CASSRDSGRKQYF. The CDR3 bases are TGCGCCAGCAGCCGAGATTCAGGCCGGAAACAGTACTTC. The chain joins TRBV4-3 to TRBJ2-7; D call uncertain. V shed 4 bases and J shed 10 bases, with 17 bases lying between them. CDR1 and CDR2 (germline): LGHNA, YSLEER. This CDR3 has 13 amino acids.

A note on this clonotype: One end of the junction does not line up with germline, which may come from a read error. The chain uses TRBV11-3 and TRBJ2-7, with a possible D match to TRBD2 (5 bases). CDR3 length: 14 amino acids. Germline CDR1 and CDR2: SGHNT and YENEEA. Written as DNA, the CDR3 is TGTGCCAGCAGCTCAGATACGGGATCCTACGAGCAGAACTTC. Translating it yields CASSSDTGSYEQNF.

About this clonotype itself: Compared with germline, one end of the junction differs, possibly owing to a read error. The gene calls are TRBV12-3 or TRBV12-4 and TRBJ2-7; tentatively, D is TRBD2 (7 bases). CDR3 length: 15 amino acids. The DNA for the CDR3 is TGTGCCAACAGTTTTTACGGGGGGCAATCCTACGGGCAGTACTTC. This sequence encodes CANSFYGGQSYGQYF.